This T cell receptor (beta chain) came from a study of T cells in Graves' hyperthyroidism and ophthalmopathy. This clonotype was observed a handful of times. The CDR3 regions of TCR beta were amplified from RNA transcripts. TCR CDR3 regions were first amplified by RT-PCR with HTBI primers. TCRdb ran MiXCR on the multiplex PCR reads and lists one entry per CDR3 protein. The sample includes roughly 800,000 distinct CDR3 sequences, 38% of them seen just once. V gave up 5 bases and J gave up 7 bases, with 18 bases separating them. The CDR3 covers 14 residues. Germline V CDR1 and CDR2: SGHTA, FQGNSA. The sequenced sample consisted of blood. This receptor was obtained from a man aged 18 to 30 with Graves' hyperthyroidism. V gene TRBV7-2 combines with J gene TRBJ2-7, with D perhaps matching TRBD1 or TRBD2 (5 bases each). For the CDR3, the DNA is TGTGCCAGCAGCCCACCCTACGGGGCAGGGGAGCAGTACTTC. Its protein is CASSPPYGAGEQYF.